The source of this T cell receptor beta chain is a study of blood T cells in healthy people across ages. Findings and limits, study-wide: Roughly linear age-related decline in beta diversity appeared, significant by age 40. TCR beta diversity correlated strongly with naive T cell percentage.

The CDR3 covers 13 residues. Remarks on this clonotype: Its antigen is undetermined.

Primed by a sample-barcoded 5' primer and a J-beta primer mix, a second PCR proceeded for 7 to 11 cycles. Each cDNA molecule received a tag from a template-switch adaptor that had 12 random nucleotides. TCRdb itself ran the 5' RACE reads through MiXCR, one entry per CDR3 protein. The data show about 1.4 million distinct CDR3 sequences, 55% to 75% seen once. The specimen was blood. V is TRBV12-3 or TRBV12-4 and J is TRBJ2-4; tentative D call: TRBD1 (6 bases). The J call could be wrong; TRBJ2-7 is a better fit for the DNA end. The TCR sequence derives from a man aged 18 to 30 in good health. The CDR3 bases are TGTGCCATCGTGCGCAGGGGTAGCTACGAGCAGTACTTC. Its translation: CAIVRRGSYEQYF.